This T cell receptor (beta chain) was obtained from a study of cytomegalovirus exposure and HLA in healthy donors. The study's findings and limits: It was assumed in the presence/absence analyses that sequencing depth was roughly uniform across donors.

Among the donors, all were healthy bone marrow donors. This clone ranks as medium-sized. The antigen is unknown. The PCR contained 60 Vbeta and 13 Jbeta primers. This table comes from immunoSEQ multiplex PCR, and its TCRdb copy is limited to in-frame clones, with some not included. Of about 120,000 clones listed, approximately 72% are singletons. The sample comprised PBMCs. This clonotype was sampled from a middle-aged woman in good health and CMV-seropositive.

CDR3 bases: TGCGCCAGCAGCCAGCGACAGACCCTGAACACTGAAGCTTTCTTT. Amino acid sequence: CASSQRQTLNTEAFF. V gene TRBV4-3 combines with J gene TRBJ1-1, with a weak D call TRBD1 (5 bases). The CDR3 loop spans 15 amino acids. The V and J ends lost 3 bases and 0 bases respectively, with 11 bases between them. CDR1 and CDR2 (germline): LGHNA, YSLEER.